Listed here are 13 T cell receptor beta chains from one sample, sequenced in a study of T cells in Graves' hyperthyroidism and ophthalmopathy. Amplification of TCR beta CDR3 regions was performed using RNA transcripts as template. With the HTBI primer set, the TCR CDR3 went through a first round of RT-PCR. One entry per CDR3 protein, called by TCRdb with MiXCR from the multiplex PCR reads. The sample comprises about 400,000 distinct CDR3 sequences, about 13% of which are singletons, and less than 10% rests with the top ten. Sequencing was done on a sample of blood. These receptors all come from a woman aged 18-29 years with Graves' hyperthyroidism.

This clonotype was picked up many times. The V gene is TRBV28, the J gene TRBJ2-1, with D perhaps matching TRBD2 (6 bases). The germline CDR1 and CDR2 sequences are MDHEN and SYDVKM. The CDR3 sequence is 16 residues long. Trimming stripped 6 bases from V and 1 base from J, with 16 bases between. The CDR3 nucleotides are TGTGCCAGCAGCCATCCCGGTGCGGGATCCTACAATGAGCAGTTCTTC. The encoded protein is CASSHPGAGSYNEQFF.

In this sample, this clonotype turned up many times. V and J are TRBV7-8 and TRBJ1-5; TRBD1 might be the D (5 bases). The V and J ends lost 5 bases and 2 bases respectively, with 10 bases between them. The CDR3 runs 14 residues. Germline CDR1 reads SGHVS; CDR2 reads FQNEAQ. In DNA, the CDR3 is TGTGCCAGCAGCGGGAGGGGAGGCAATCAGCCCCAGCATTTT. Protein product: CASSGRGGNQPQHF.

The chain uses TRBV12-3 or TRBV12-4 and TRBJ2-3; 9 bases are shared with TRBD2. V shed 5 bases, J shed 4 bases, and the junction held 7 bases outside the gene matches. The CDR3 is made up of 15 amino acids. CDR3 sequence: CASSAGLAQADTQYF. As DNA, the CDR3 is TGTGCCAGCAGTGCCGGACTAGCGCAAGCAGATACGCAGTATTTT.

V usage is TRBV30 and J usage is TRBJ1-1; D is unresolved. In germline, CDR1 is GTSNPN, CDR2 SVGIG (reference sequence). V was trimmed by 5 bases and J by 2 bases, leaving 9 bases between them. The CDR3 is 12 amino acids. The chain's CDR3 is CAWGTGNTEAFF. The CDR3 region has the DNA TGTGCCTGGGGCACCGGAAACACTGAAGCTTTCTTT.

This clonotype appeared many times. The J gene is TRBJ2-7, the V gene TRBV4-1, with 7 bases matching TRBD2. CDR1 and CDR2 (germline): MGHRA, YSYEKL. The CDR3 extends over 15 amino acids. V was pared by 1 base and J by 4 bases, with 7 bases of the junction left unmatched. The CDR3 DNA is TGCGCCAGCAGCCAAGCTCCCAGCGGGGAATACGAGCAGTACTTC. It yields the protein CASSQAPSGEYEQYF.

This clonotype was counted many times. The chain joins TRBV27 to TRBJ2-3; tentatively, D is TRBD2 (6 bases). There are 14 residues in the CDR3. The V and J ends lost 6 bases and 10 bases respectively, with 20 bases between them. The germline CDR1 and CDR2 sequences are MNHEY and SMNVEV (reference sequence). The DNA for the CDR3 is TGTGCCAGCAGCCCGGGGGAAGTCGGCAATGCGCAGTATTTT. It codes for CASSPGEVGNAQYF.

This clonotype was counted at least ten times. J is TRBJ1-5 and V is TRBV28, with D unresolved. V was clipped by 3 bases and J by 0 bases, with 15 bases between them. This CDR3 is 17 amino acids long. CDR1 is MDHEN and CDR2 is SYDVKM in the germline V gene. CDR3 region: CASSFSRNRYSNQPQHF. CDR3 in DNA: TGTGCCAGCAGTTTTTCGAGAAATAGGTATAGCAATCAGCCCCAGCATTTT.

This clonotype came up many times. This chain connects TRBV20-1 to TRBJ1-5; TRBD1 matches 7 bases. Trimming cost V 1 base and J 2 bases; bases outside gene matches: 2. The CDR3 loop spans 14 amino acids. CDR1 DFQATT and CDR2 SNEGSKA come from the germline V gene (reference sequence). CDR3 loop: CSARAGGRNQPQHF. For the CDR3, the DNA is TGCAGTGCTAGAGCAGGGGGTCGCAATCAGCCCCAGCATTTT.

This clonotype was found many times. V gene TRBV2 combines with J gene TRBJ1-1; perhaps TRBD1 as D (5 bases). This CDR3 is built from 13 residues. Deletions cut 6 bases from V and 1 base from J, with 9 bases between. In germline, CDR1 is SNHLY, CDR2 FYNNEI. CDR3 protein: CASRDTQNTEAFF. The CDR3 DNA reads as TGTGCCAGCAGGGACACCCAGAACACTGAAGCTTTCTTT.

This clonotype was seen more than once but under ten times. V gene TRBV15 combines with J gene TRBJ1-5; the D is unclear. CDR1 LNHNV and CDR2 YYDKDF come from the germline V gene (reference sequence). The CDR3 consists of 15 residues. The V gene lost 3 bases and the J gene lost 3 bases, with 12 bases spanning the gap. The CDR3 DNA is TGTGCCACCAGCAGGCAGGTCCCTTTCAATCAGCCCCAGCATTTT. Translating it yields CATSRQVPFNQPQHF.

CDR3 nucleotide sequence: TGTGCCAGCAGCGTAGTGGGAAGCTCCTACGAGCAGTACTTC. Translated, it gives CASSVVGSSYEQYF. The V call is TRBV9, the J call TRBJ2-7, with unresolved D. Trimming took 0 bases from V and 0 from J, leaving 7 bases between them. Germline V CDR1 and CDR2: SGDLS, YYNGEE. The CDR3 consists of 14 residues.

There are many counts of this clonotype. The chain links TRBV12-3 or TRBV12-4 to TRBJ1-1, with TRBD1 as a possible D gene (5 bases). V lost 10 bases to trimming and J lost 7 bases, with 13 bases between them. The CDR3 contains 11 residues. The CDR3 here is CATRGPIEAFF. CDR3 in DNA: TGTGCCACGCGGGGCCCTATTGAAGCTTTCTTT.

This clonotype was recorded a few times. The rearrangement joins TRBV6-1 to TRBJ1-1; weak D call: TRBD1 (5 bases). The CDR3 totals 15 residues. Trimming stripped 7 bases from V and 7 bases from J, with 22 bases between. Germline assignment: CDR1 MNHNS and CDR2 SASEGT. The CDR3: CASTSHRDRTYEAFF. CDR3 DNA: TGTGCCAGCACCTCACACCGGGACCGCACCTATGAAGCTTTCTTT.